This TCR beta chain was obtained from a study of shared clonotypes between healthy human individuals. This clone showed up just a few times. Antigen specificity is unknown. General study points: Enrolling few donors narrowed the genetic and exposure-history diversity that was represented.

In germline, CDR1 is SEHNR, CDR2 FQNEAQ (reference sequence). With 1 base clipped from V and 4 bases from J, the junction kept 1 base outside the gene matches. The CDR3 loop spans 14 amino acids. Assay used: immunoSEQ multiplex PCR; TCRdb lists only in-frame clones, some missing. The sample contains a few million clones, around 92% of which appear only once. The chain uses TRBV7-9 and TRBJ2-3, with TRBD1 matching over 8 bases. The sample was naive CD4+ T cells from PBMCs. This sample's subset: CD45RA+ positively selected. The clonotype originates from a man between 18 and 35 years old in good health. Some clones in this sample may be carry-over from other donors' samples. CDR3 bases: TGTGCCAGCAGCTTAGACAGGGGGTCAGATACGCAGTATTTT. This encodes CASSLDRGSDTQYF.